This is a list of T cell receptor beta chains from one sample in a study of T cells in Graves' hyperthyroidism and ophthalmopathy. Using its own MiXCR run on the multiplex PCR reads, TCRdb lists one record per CDR3 protein. The profile shows some 580,000 distinct CDR3 sequences, 15% to 20% of them singletons. Sequenced sample: blood. Every receptor here comes from a middle-aged woman with Graves' ophthalmopathy. CDR3s include the opening cysteine and the closing phenylalanine or tryptophan. A D gene is named only where the DNA matches it firmly. Expanded clones get a size class; other rows say once, few or many, or leave the size out.

j_gene	d_gene	abundance	v_gene	CDR3nt	CDR3aa
TRBJ1-6	TRBD1	many	TRBV11-2	TGTGCCAGCAGCGGAGGACAGGGTCCGTACGCGCCCCTCCACTTT	CASSGGQGPYAPLHF
TRBJ1-5	TRBD1	-	TRBV6-1	TGTGCCAGTAGGACAGGGGAGCAGCCCCAGCATTTT	CASRTGEQPQHF
TRBJ1-6	-	-	TRBV12-3/TRBV12-4	TGTGCCAGCAGTGCCGGGACGGGAGACTCACCCCTCCACTTT	CASSAGTGDSPLHF
TRBJ2-2	-	once	TRBV29-1	TGCAGCGTTGAGAGGCCTTCGAACACCGGGGAGCTGTTTTTT	CSVERPSNTGELFF
TRBJ2-3	-	-	TRBV7-3	TGTGCCAGCAGCCCGATCGGGGCCGCGAGGGATACGCAGTATTTT	CASSPIGAARDTQYF
TRBJ2-3	-	-	TRBV4-1	TGCGCCAGCAGCTCTCGGGACAAAAGCACAAATACGCAGTATTTT	CASSSRDKSTNTQYF
TRBJ2-7	-	few	TRBV6-5	TGTGCCAGCAGTTACGACAGGAGGAACTCCAACGAGCAGTACTTC	CASSYDRRNSNEQYF
TRBJ1-1	-	many	TRBV28	TGTGCCAGCAGTTTGGCAGGGAAGAACACTGAAGCTTTCTTT	CASSLAGKNTEAFF
TRBJ2-5	-	few	TRBV5-1	TGCGCCAGCAGCTTGGCCGTTGGCACGGTGGGTGAGACCCAGTACTTC	CASSLAVGTVGETQYF
TRBJ2-5	-	many	TRBV7-6	TGTGCCAGCAGCTTAGTCACACACAGCCAAGAGACCCAGTACTTC	CASSLVTHSQETQYF
TRBJ2-1	-	many	TRBV20-1	TGCAGTGCTCCTTCAACACTAAGCTCCTACAATGAGCAGTTCTTC	CSAPSTLSSYNEQFF
TRBJ1-1	-	many	TRBV20-1	TGCAGTGCCCGAGGACAAGCCACTGAAGCTTTCTTT	CSARGQATEAFF
TRBJ1-6	-	-	TRBV7-8	TGTGCCAGCAGCTTAGATTATTCACCCCTCCACTTT	CASSLDYSPLHF
TRBJ2-1	-	many	TRBV11-2	TGTGCCAGCAGACCCGATGCGGCCGGGAATGAGCAGTTCTTC	CASRPDAAGNEQFF
TRBJ2-1	TRBD2	-	TRBV9	TGTGCCAGCAGCGTAAGATGGGGAGCGGGAGCAGGAGGTGAGCAGTTCTTC	CASSVRWGAGAGGEQFF
TRBJ2-4	TRBD1	many	TRBV27	TGTGCCAGCACCGGACAGGGACTAGCCAAAAACATTCAGTACTTC	CASTGQGLAKNIQYF
TRBJ1-6	-	-	TRBV28	TGTGCCAGCAGTTTCCTCGGGACGGGAACTTACTATAATTCACCCCTCCACTTT	CASSFLGTGTYYNSPLHF
TRBJ2-1	TRBD2	-	TRBV7-3	TGTGCCAGCAGCTTTGCCGGGACTAGCGGTACCTACAATGAGCAGTTCTTC	CASSFAGTSGTYNEQFF
TRBJ2-2	TRBD2	few	TRBV7-3	TGTGCCAGCAGCCGGAGCGGGGTCACCGGGGAGCTGTTTTTT	CASSRSGVTGELFF
TRBJ1-4	TRBD1	-	TRBV2	TGTGCCAGCAGTGCGACAGGGATCGGGTCTAAACTGTTTTTT	CASSATGIGSKLFF
TRBJ1-3	TRBD1	-	TRBV7-8	TGTGCCAGCAGCCAGACAGGGTTTAGTGGAAACACCATATATTTT	CASSQTGFSGNTIYF
TRBJ1-4	-	-	TRBV6-1	TGTGCCAGCTCCAAGGGGGGGAATCTTGAAAAACTGTTTTTT	CASSKGGNLEKLFF
TRBJ1-2	-	few	TRBV20-1	TGCAGTGCTAGAGATGGGGGGATCTATGGCTACACCTTC	CSARDGGIYGYTF
TRBJ1-6	-	few	TRBV7-3	TGTGCCAGCAGTCCAGGGAATAATTCACCCCTCCACTTT	CASSPGNNSPLHF
TRBJ2-3	TRBD2	many	TRBV5-6	TGTGCCAGCAGCTTGATTCGGGGGGTCACAGATACGCAGTATTTT	CASSLIRGVTDTQYF
TRBJ2-1	TRBD2	-	TRBV27	TGTGCCAGCAGTTTATCGTGGCGGGAGGGCGTTTTTGGTAATGAGCAGTTCTTC	CASSLSWREGVFGNEQFF
TRBJ1-1	-	few	TRBV20-1	TGCAGTGCGAAAAAGGGATCTGAAGCTTTCTTT	CSAKKGSEAFF
TRBJ1-5	TRBD1	-	TRBV10-3	TGTGCCATCAGAGCGGGACAGGGCGGGCAGCCCCAGCATTTT	CAIRAGQGGQPQHF
TRBJ1-1	-	-	TRBV9	TGTGCCAGCAGCGTAGCTCCAGGCGATCCAGTGAACACTGAAGCTTTCTTT	CASSVAPGDPVNTEAFF
TRBJ2-5	-	many	TRBV3-1	TGTGCCAGCAGCCACGGGACGGTCCAAGAGACCCAGTACTTC	CASSHGTVQETQYF
TRBJ1-6	TRBD1	many	TRBV7-2	TGTGCCAGCAGTACAGGGGAATATTCACCCCTCCACTTT	CASSTGEYSPLHF
TRBJ1-1	-	-	TRBV5-4	TGTGCCAGCAGCTCCTCGGTGGGCACTGAAGCTTTCTTT	CASSSSVGTEAFF
TRBJ2-7	TRBD1	-	TRBV2	TGTGCCAGTCTAGGGACGGGGGGACAGGGGGTTTGGAGCTCCTACGAGCAGTACTTC	CASLGTGGQGVWSSYEQYF
TRBJ2-1	-	many	TRBV27	TGTGCCAGCAGTTCCCAGGGGGGCAATGAGCAGTTCTTC	CASSSQGGNEQFF
TRBJ2-7	-	many	TRBV18	TGTGCCAGCTCACCCCGGGACAAGGGCTACGAGCAGTACTTC	CASSPRDKGYEQYF
TRBJ1-5	-	many	TRBV12-3/TRBV12-4	TGTGCCAGCAGTTTAGGAGGGACAACAAATCAGCCCCAGCATTTT	CASSLGGTTNQPQHF
TRBJ2-3	-	few	TRBV19	TGTGCCAGTAGGCTCCGGGACTCTCCCACAGATACGCAGTATTTT	CASRLRDSPTDTQYF